Below, one TCR beta chain is given with its context. Between the trimmed V and J ends, which lost 1 base and 8 bases, there was a span of 12 bases. Germline V gives CDR1 MGHRA, CDR2 YSYEKL. The CDR3 sequence is 15 residues long. The data were obtained in a study of blood T cells in healthy people across ages. The second PCR ran about 6 to 12 cycles with a sample-barcoded 5' primer and J-beta primers. A template-switch adaptor with 12 random nucleotides tagged each cDNA molecule. TCRdb re-called the 5' RACE reads with MiXCR, one entry per CDR3 protein. The repertoire consists of 800,000 to 900,000 distinct CDR3 sequences, with approximately 65% occurring once and the leading ten covering 25% to 35%.

The source material was blood. The rearrangement joins TRBV4-1 to TRBJ1-6; maybe TRBD1 (6 bases). The receptor was isolated from a young man in good health. The CDR3 loop reads CASSQGQGIDSPLHF. The CDR3 DNA reads TGCGCCAGCAGCCAAGGGCAGGGGATCGATTCACCCCTCCACTTT.